This is a list of T cell receptor beta chains from one sample in a study of blood T cell repertoires in COVID-19. The protocol was immunoSEQ multiplex PCR, while the TCRdb copy is restricted to in-frame clones and leaves out a portion. The table shows a few hundred thousand clones, with about 90% occurring only once. The material sequenced was PBMCs or T cells enriched from blood (not recorded which). These receptors were collected from a woman in her thirties who had recovered from COVID-19. Each CDR3 is given with its conserved first and last residue. A D gene is named only where the DNA matches it firmly. Clone size is given for some rows only: seen once, a few or many times, or a class if the clone is expanded.

J,D,V,size,CDR3,DNA
TRBJ1-6,TRBD1,TRBV19,-,CASSITQGLSPLHF,TGTGCCAGTAGTATTACACAGGGGTTGTCACCCCTCCACTTT
TRBJ1-1,-,TRBV28,-,CASSLSAVNTEAFF,TGTGCCAGCAGTTTGTCGGCGGTGAACACTGAAGCTTTCTTT
TRBJ2-4,TRBD2,TRBV5-1,-,CASGPGGVNIQYF,TGCGCCAGCGGCCCGGGGGGAGTAAACATTCAGTACTTC
TRBJ2-6,TRBD2,TRBV5-4,-,CASSLEAGLGSGANVLTF,TGTGCCAGCAGCTTGGAAGCGGGGTTGGGCTCTGGGGCCAACGTCCTGACTTTC
TRBJ2-7,-,TRBV5-8,-,CASSFSRAPVLTYEQYF,TGTGCCAGCAGCTTTAGCAGGGCACCCGTCCTCACCTACGAGCAGTACTTC
TRBJ1-5,-,TRBV4-2,-,CASSQEDGGVNQPQHF,TGTGCCAGCAGCCAAGAGGACGGAGGGGTAAATCAGCCCCAGCATTTT
TRBJ2-1,-,TRBV6-5,-,CASSLKAGNEQFF,TGTGCCAGCAGTCTCAAGGCGGGCAATGAGCAGTTCTTC
TRBJ2-7,-,TRBV27,-,CASSLTSSYEQYF,TGTGCCAGCTCGCTCACGAGCTCCTACGAGCAGTACTTC
TRBJ1-4,TRBD1,TRBV28,once,CASSLNRGATNEKLFF,TGTGCCAGCAGTTTAAACAGGGGTGCAACTAATGAAAAACTGTTTTTT
TRBJ2-2,TRBD2,TRBV28,-,CASTAGTTTGELFF,TGTGCCAGCACCGCGGGGACTACCACCGGGGAGCTGTTTTTT
TRBJ1-1,-,TRBV28,-,CASSSQGGFPRGTEAFF,TGTGCCAGCAGTTCGCAAGGGGGATTCCCGAGGGGAACTGAAGCTTTCTTT
TRBJ2-7,TRBD2,TRBV18,once,CASSTGTRYGEQYF,TGTGCCAGCTCTACCGGGACTAGATACGGCGAGCAGTACTTC
TRBJ2-1,-,TRBV19,once,CASSSLGGVDEQFF,TGTGCCAGTAGTAGTCTCGGAGGGGTTGATGAGCAGTTCTTC
TRBJ1-5,-,TRBV7-9,-,CASSLATGVGTQPQHF,TGTGCCAGCAGCTTAGCGACGGGGGTGGGGACTCAGCCCCAGCATTTT
TRBJ1-2,TRBD1,TRBV19,-,CASSSWDRGTSNYGYTF,TGTGCCAGTAGTTCCTGGGACAGGGGGACCAGTAACTATGGCTACACCTTC
TRBJ2-1,-,TRBV27,-,CASRSGRGAGNEQFF,TGTGCCAGCAGGAGCGGACGGGGGGCGGGGAATGAGCAGTTCTTC
TRBJ1-1,-,TRBV19,-,CASSIGQLTEAFF,TGTGCCAGTAGTATAGGGCAGTTAACTGAAGCTTTCTTT
TRBJ1-3,-,TRBV28,-,CASSQMGSLSGNTIYF,TGTGCCAGCAGCCAGATGGGCAGCCTCTCTGGAAACACCATATATTTT
TRBJ1-2,TRBD1,TRBV6-2/TRBV6-3,-,CASSFPLRGQINYGYTF,TGTGCCAGCAGTTTCCCGCTCCGGGGACAGATTAACTATGGCTACACCTTC
TRBJ2-2,TRBD1,TRBV19,-,CASTTIRTGRSGELFF,TGTGCCAGTACCACAATACGGACAGGGAGGTCCGGGGAGCTGTTTTTT
TRBJ1-2,-,TRBV28,-,CASSFGGSYGYTF,TGTGCCAGCAGTTTCGGAGGGTCCTATGGCTACACCTTC
TRBJ2-1,TRBD1,TRBV5-4,-,CASSFGTGSYNEQFF,TGTGCCAGCAGCTTCGGGACAGGGTCCTACAATGAGCAGTTCTTC
TRBJ1-2,TRBD1,TRBV6-6,-,CASRYAGTGHGYTF,TGTGCCAGCAGGTACGCCGGGACAGGGCATGGCTACACCTTC
TRBJ1-1,-,TRBV9,-,CASRAGNTEAFF,TGTGCCAGCAGGGCAGGTAACACTGAAGCTTTCTTT
TRBJ2-7,TRBD1,TRBV29-1,-,CSVEVPTGGYEQYF,TGCAGCGTTGAAGTACCGACAGGGGGTTACGAGCAGTACTTC
TRBJ1-2,TRBD1,TRBV27,-,CASSFGGQGDIYGYTF,TGTGCCAGCAGTTTTGGAGGACAGGGGGATATCTATGGCTACACCTTC
TRBJ2-7,-,TRBV10-1,-,CASSERTEGEQYF,TGCGCCAGCAGTGAACGGACAGAAGGCGAGCAGTACTTC
TRBJ1-5,TRBD1,TRBV5-1,once,CASSSTGEINQPQHF,TGCGCCAGCAGCTCTACAGGGGAAATTAATCAGCCCCAGCATTTT
TRBJ2-7,TRBD1,TRBV5-4,-,CASSLDGQGRDEQYF,TGTGCCAGCAGCTTGGACGGACAGGGTCGCGACGAGCAGTACTTC
TRBJ2-5,TRBD2,TRBV5-1,-,CASTTSGGASETQYF,TGCGCCAGCACTACTAGCGGGGGGGCCTCGGAGACCCAGTACTTC
TRBJ1-2,TRBD1,TRBV11-3,-,CASSLVGQGPVYGYTF,TGTGCCAGCAGCTTAGTGGGACAGGGGCCCGTCTATGGCTACACCTTC
TRBJ1-6,TRBD1,TRBV19,-,CASRGTGDNSPLHF,TGTGCCAGTAGGGGGACAGGGGATAATTCACCCCTCCACTTT
TRBJ2-7,TRBD1,TRBV28,-,CASSMRQGSSYEQYF,TGTGCCAGCAGTATGCGACAGGGGTCGTCCTACGAGCAGTACTTC
TRBJ1-5,TRBD1,TRBV6-5,-,CASSYRQGGDQPQHF,TGTGCCAGCAGTTACAGGCAGGGGGGCGATCAGCCCCAGCATTTT
TRBJ2-3,-,TRBV5-1,-,CASNTGGSGSDTQYF,TGCGCCAGCAACACTGGAGGGAGCGGGTCAGATACGCAGTATTTT
TRBJ1-5,TRBD1,TRBV10-3,-,CAISDGTGGSNQPQHF,TGTGCCATCAGTGACGGGACAGGGGGTAGCAATCAGCCCCAGCATTTT
TRBJ1-1,-,TRBV11-2,-,CASSFPRGRAEAFF,TGTGCCAGCAGCTTCCCCAGGGGTAGGGCTGAAGCTTTCTTT
TRBJ1-6,-,TRBV7-9,-,CASSSPGFGSPLHF,TGTGCCAGCAGCTCTCCAGGGTTTGGGTCACCCCTCCACTTT
TRBJ2-7,TRBD1,TRBV7-8,few,CASSLGSRGPYEQYF,TGTGCCAGCAGCTTAGGCAGCAGGGGGCCCTACGAGCAGTACTTC
TRBJ1-2,-,TRBV28,few,CASSQGESVGYTF,TGTGCCAGCAGCCAAGGGGAATCGGTTGGCTACACCTTC
TRBJ2-1,TRBD2,TRBV5-1,-,CASSLALAGGNEQFF,TGCGCCAGCAGCTTGGCCCTAGCGGGGGGGAATGAGCAGTTCTTC
TRBJ1-3,TRBD1,TRBV6-2/TRBV6-3,-,CASSRDRDNTIYF,TGTGCCAGCAGCCGGGACAGGGACAACACCATATATTTT
TRBJ2-5,TRBD1,TRBV5-1,once,CASSYRDRDETQYF,TGCGCCAGCAGCTACCGGGACAGGGATGAGACCCAGTACTTC
TRBJ2-1,TRBD2,TRBV9,few,CASSPSAGGHGEQFF,TGTGCCAGCAGCCCCTCAGCGGGGGGGCATGGTGAGCAGTTCTTC
TRBJ2-3,TRBD1,TRBV7-2,-,CASSPDRGGDTQYF,TGTGCCAGCAGCCCCGACAGGGGGGGAGATACGCAGTATTTT
TRBJ2-1,TRBD1,TRBV18,-,CASSPGTGSYNEQFF,TGTGCCAGCTCACCCGGGACAGGCTCCTACAATGAGCAGTTCTTC
TRBJ2-1,TRBD1,TRBV14,-,CASSLRWDRGRDEQFF,TGTGCCAGCAGCCTCAGATGGGACAGGGGTCGTGATGAGCAGTTCTTC
TRBJ1-4,TRBD1,TRBV27,few,CASSLTGREKLFF,TGTGCCAGCAGTTTGACAGGGCGGGAAAAACTGTTTTTT
TRBJ1-2,TRBD1,TRBV9,-,CASSPRGDRGDYGYTF,TGTGCCAGCAGCCCTAGGGGGGACAGGGGGGACTATGGCTACACCTTC
TRBJ2-7,-,TRBV4-2,-,CASSQEPDSFTYEQYF,TGTGCCAGCAGCCAAGAGCCCGACTCCTTTACCTACGAGCAGTACTTC
TRBJ2-5,TRBD2,TRBV5-4,-,CASSFGLAGGAQETQYF,TGTGCCAGCAGCTTCGGTCTAGCGGGGGGCGCCCAAGAGACCCAGTACTTC
TRBJ2-2,-,TRBV3-1/TRBV3-2,-,CASSQNRVRGTGELFF,TGTGCCAGCAGCCAAAATCGGGTCCGGGGAACCGGGGAGCTGTTTTTT
TRBJ1-1,-,TRBV6-5,-,CASSYGAPTTEAFF,TGTGCCAGCAGTTACGGTGCGCCTACCACTGAAGCTTTCTTT
TRBJ2-7,-,TRBV7-2,-,CASSLGVGGYGEQYF,TGTGCCAGCAGCTTAGGGGTCGGGGGTTATGGCGAGCAGTACTTC
TRBJ1-5,TRBD1,TRBV20-1,-,CSASQGEGNQPQHF,TGCAGTGCGAGTCAGGGGGAAGGCAATCAGCCCCAGCATTTT
TRBJ1-1,-,TRBV5-1,once,CASSPLVGEAFF,TGCGCCAGCAGCCCCCTAGTAGGTGAAGCTTTCTTT
TRBJ2-1,TRBD2,TRBV25-1,-,CASSRRGDLYNEQFF,TGTGCCAGCAGTCGGCGGGGGGACCTCTACAATGAGCAGTTCTTC